This T cell receptor beta chain stems from a study of blood T cells in healthy people across ages. The study's findings and limits: Diversity of TCR beta per million T cells declined in a roughly linear way with age.

The V gene's germline CDR1 is MNHEY and CDR2 SMNVEV (reference sequence). CDR3 length: 15 amino acids. Trimming took 8 bases from V and 0 from J, leaving 14 bases between them. Every sample had a minimum of 7 million PBMCs isolated. Each sample provided at least 5.5 micrograms of extracted total RNA. Together with a sample-barcoded 5' primer, a J-beta primer mix was included in a second PCR lasting roughly 6 to 12 cycles. TCRdb re-analysed the 5' RACE reads in MiXCR, keeping a single row per CDR3 protein. Among about 1.6 million distinct CDR3 sequences listed, almost 35% were seen once. This clonotype was detected many times. What it binds is unknown.

The chain links TRBV27 to TRBJ1-5, with D perhaps matching TRBD1 (6 bases). The receptor was derived from a young woman in good health. Sequencing used blood. CDR3 sequence: CASRPTGYSNQPQHF. In DNA, the CDR3 is TGTGCCAGCCGACCGACAGGTTATAGCAATCAGCCCCAGCATTTT.